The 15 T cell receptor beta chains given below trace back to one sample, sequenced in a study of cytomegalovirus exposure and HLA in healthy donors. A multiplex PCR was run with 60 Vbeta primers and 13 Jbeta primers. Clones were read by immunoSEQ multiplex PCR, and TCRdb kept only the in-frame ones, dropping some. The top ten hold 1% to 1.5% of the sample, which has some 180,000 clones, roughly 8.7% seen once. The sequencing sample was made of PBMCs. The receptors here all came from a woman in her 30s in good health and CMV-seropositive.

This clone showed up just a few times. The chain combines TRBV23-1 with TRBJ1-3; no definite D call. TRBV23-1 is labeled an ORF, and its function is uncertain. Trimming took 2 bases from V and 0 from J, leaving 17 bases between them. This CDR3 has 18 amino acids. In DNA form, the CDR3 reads TGCGCCAGCAGTCAAAAGCTCTCTATAGCGATCTCTGGAAACACCATATATTTT. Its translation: CASSQKLSIAISGNTIYF.

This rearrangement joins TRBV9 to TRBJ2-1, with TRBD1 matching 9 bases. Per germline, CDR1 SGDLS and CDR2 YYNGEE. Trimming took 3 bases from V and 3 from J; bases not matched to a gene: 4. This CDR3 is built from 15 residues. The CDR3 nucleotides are TGTGCCAGCAGCGCCGGGACAGGGAACTACAATGAGCAGTTCTTC. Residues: CASSAGTGNYNEQFF.

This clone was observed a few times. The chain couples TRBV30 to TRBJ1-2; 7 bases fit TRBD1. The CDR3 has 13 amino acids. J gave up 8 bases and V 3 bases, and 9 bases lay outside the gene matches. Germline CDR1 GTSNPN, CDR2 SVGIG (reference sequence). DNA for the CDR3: TGTGCCTGGAGAAGGGACAGTTTGGGGGGCTACACCTTC. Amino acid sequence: CAWRRDSLGGYTF.

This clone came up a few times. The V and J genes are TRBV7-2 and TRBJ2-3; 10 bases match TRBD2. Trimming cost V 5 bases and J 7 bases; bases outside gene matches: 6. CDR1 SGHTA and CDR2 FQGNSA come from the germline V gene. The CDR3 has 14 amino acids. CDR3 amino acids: CASSPLLAGHTQYF. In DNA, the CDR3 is TGTGCCAGCAGCCCCCTACTAGCGGGACATACGCAGTATTTT. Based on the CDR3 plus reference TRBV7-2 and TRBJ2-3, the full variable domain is GAGVSQSPSNKVTEKGKDVELRCDPISGHTALYWYRQSLGQGLEFLIYFQGNSAPDKSGLPSDRFSAERTGGSVSTLTIQRTQQEDSAVYLCASSPLLAGHTQYFGPGTRLTVL.

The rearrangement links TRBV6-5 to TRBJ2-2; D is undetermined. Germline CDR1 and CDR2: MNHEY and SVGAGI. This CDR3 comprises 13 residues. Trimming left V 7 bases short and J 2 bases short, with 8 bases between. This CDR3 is CASTQTNTGELFF. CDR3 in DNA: TGTGCCAGCACCCAGACAAACACCGGGGAGCTGTTTTTT.

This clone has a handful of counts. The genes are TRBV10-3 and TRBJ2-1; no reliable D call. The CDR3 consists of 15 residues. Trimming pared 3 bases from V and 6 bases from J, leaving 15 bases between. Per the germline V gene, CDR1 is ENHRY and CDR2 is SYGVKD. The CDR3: CAISDTKSRVNEQFF. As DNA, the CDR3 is TGTGCCATCAGTGATACCAAATCTAGAGTCAATGAGCAGTTCTTC.

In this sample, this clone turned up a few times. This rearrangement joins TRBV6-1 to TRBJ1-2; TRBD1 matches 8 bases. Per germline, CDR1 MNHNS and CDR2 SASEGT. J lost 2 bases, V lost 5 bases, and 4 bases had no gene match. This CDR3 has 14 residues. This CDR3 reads CASSPRTGNYGYTF. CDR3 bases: TGTGCCAGCAGTCCGCGGACAGGGAACTATGGCTACACCTTC.

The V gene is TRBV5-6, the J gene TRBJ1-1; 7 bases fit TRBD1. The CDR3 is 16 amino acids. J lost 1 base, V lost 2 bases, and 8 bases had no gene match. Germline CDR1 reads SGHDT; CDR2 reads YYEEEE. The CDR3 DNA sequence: TGTGCCAGCAGCTTCTACTCCTGGGACAGGAACACTGAAGCTTTCTTT. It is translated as CASSFYSWDRNTEAFF. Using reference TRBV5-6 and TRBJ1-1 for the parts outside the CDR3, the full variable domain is DAGVTQSPTHLIKTRGQQVTLRCSPKSGHDTVSWYQQALGQGPQFIFQYYEEEERQRGNFPDRFSGHQFPNYSSELNVNALLLGDSALYLCASSFYSWDRNTEAFFGQGTRLTVV.

The CDR3 bases are TGTGCCAGCAGTGCCGAGCTCAACAGGGATACGCAGTATTTT. Protein: CASSAELNRDTQYF. The chain couples TRBV6-1 to TRBJ2-3; possible D gene TRBD1, 5 bases. Germline V CDR1 and CDR2: MNHNS, SASEGT. The CDR3 contains 14 residues. Trimming took 4 bases from V and 6 from J, leaving 14 bases between them.

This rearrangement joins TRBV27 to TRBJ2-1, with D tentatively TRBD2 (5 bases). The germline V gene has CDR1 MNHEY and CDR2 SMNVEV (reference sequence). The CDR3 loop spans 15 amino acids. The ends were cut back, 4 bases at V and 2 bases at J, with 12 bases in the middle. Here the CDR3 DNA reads TGTGCCAGCAGTTCTCGGGGTACGGCCTACAATGAGCAGTTCTTC. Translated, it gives CASSSRGTAYNEQFF.

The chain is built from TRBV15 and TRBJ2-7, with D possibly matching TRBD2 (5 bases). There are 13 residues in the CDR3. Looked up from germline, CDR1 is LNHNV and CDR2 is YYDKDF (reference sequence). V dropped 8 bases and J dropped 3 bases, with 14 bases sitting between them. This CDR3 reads CATSLGDLYEQYF. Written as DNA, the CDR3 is TGTGCCACCTCACTAGGCGACCTCTACGAGCAGTACTTC. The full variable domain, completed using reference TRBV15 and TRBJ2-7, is DAMVIQNPRYQVTQFGKPVTLSCSQTLNHNVMYWYQQKSSQAPKLLFHYYDKDFNNEADTPDNFQSRRPNTSFCFLDIRSPGLGDTAMYLCATSLGDLYEQYFGPGTRLTVT.

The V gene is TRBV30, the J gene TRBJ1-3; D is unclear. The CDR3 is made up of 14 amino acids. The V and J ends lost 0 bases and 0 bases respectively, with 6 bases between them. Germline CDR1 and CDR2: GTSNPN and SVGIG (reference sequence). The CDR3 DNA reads TGTGCCTGGAGTGTACCCTACTCTGGAAACACCATATATTTT. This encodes CAWSVPYSGNTIYF.

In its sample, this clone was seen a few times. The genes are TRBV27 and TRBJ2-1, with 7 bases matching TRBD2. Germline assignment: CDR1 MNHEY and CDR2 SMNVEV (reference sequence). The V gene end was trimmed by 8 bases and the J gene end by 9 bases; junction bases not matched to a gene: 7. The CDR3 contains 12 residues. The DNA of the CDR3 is TGTGCCAGCGCAAGCGGGGCCGTTGAGCAGTTCTTC. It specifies CASASGAVEQFF.

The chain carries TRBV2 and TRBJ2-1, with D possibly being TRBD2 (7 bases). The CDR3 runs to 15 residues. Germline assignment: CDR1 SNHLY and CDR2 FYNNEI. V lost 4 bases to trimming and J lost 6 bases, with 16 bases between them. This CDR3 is CASSARAGAGNEQFF. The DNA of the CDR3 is TGTGCCAGCAGTGCTCGGGCGGGGGCAGGCAATGAGCAGTTCTTC.

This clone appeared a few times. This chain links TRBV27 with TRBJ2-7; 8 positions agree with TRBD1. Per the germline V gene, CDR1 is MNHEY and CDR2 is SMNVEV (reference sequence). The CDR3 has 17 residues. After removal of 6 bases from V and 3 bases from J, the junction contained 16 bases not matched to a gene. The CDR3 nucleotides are TGTGCCAGCAGCCCCGGGACAGGTTTGTTCGGCAGCTACGAGCAGTACTTC. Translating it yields CASSPGTGLFGSYEQYF.